This TCR beta chain was captured in a study of CD8 T cells in ankylosing spondylitis. The study's findings and limits: Disease-linked clones bore a CD8+ phenotype and were relatively rare in peripheral blood. Significantly higher representation of disease-linked clones was reported for matched ankylosing spondylitis synovial fluid. Blood of patients with ankylosing spondylitis appeared to be characterized by a TCR beta motif of eight highly homologous variants.

Researchers built TCR beta libraries using quantitative 5'-RACE with molecular barcodes. TCRdb reprocessed the 5' RACE reads via MiXCR and lists one record per CDR3 protein. The table shows about 360,000 distinct CDR3 sequences, with approximately 22% occurring only once. Worth noting for this clonotype: Its antigen remains unidentified.

This CDR3 contains 12 residues. Deletions cut 6 bases from V and 8 bases from J, with 13 bases between. Sequencing was carried out using blood, either unsorted or a sorted T cell fraction (not recorded which). This TCR was sampled from a male donor with ankylosing spondylitis or in good health (not recorded which). The chain employs TRBV12-3 or TRBV12-4 and TRBJ1-2; D call uncertain. The CDR3 spells CASSLPVQGYTF. The CDR3 DNA is TGTGCCAGCAGCCTACCTGTGCAGGGCTACACCTTC.